The present T cell receptor beta chain was sequenced within a study of blood T cells in healthy people across ages. Sample-barcoded 5' priming and a J-beta primer mix drove a second PCR of 7 to 11 cycles. Samples each returned at least 2.5 million CDR3-containing paired-end reads. TCRdb re-called the 5' RACE reads through MiXCR, storing one row per CDR3 protein. The sample contains about 750,000 distinct CDR3 sequences, roughly 50% of which appear only once. As for this clonotype: Its antigen is undetermined.

Study-level findings and limits: Lack of knowledge of donor CMV status possibly confounded expanded clonotype changes.

CDR1 is DFQATT, CDR2 SNEGSKA, per germline (reference sequence). This CDR3 comprises 15 residues. The ends were cut back, 0 bases at V and 4 bases at J, with 12 bases in the middle. Sequencing was carried out using blood. The gene calls are TRBV20-1 and TRBJ2-2; D is perhaps TRBD2 (6 bases). The sequence came from a man at least 80 years old in good health. The CDR3 nucleotides are TGCAGTGCTAGAGACTGGGAGGTGGGCACCGGGGAGCTGTTTTTT. Translated, it gives CSARDWEVGTGELFF.